A selection of T cell receptor beta chains follows, all from one sample in a study of blood T cell repertoires in COVID-19. Generated by immunoSEQ multiplex PCR, the TCRdb table keeps only in-frame clones and is missing some. The table has fewer than 180,000 clones, 84% seen once. The sequencing input was peripheral blood. The receptors derive from a man between 65 and 85 years old with acute or convalescent COVID-19. Each CDR3 is given without its conserved first and last residue. Each record gives: J gene, V gene, CDR3 length, CDR3 protein.

j_gene: TRBJ1-4; v_gene: TRBV7-8; len: 15; CDR3aa: ASSLRSRLWGDEKLF
j_gene: TRBJ1-6; v_gene: TRBV25-1; len: 13; CDR3aa: ASTRGDRSNSPLH
j_gene: TRBJ1-5; v_gene: TRBV14; len: 13; CDR3aa: ASSLPGQGVLPQH
j_gene: TRBJ1-5; v_gene: TRBV18; len: 13; CDR3aa: ASSPMGTSNQPQH
j_gene: TRBJ2-7; v_gene: TRBV9; len: 12; CDR3aa: ASSPGQGSNEQY
j_gene: TRBJ1-2; v_gene: TRBV5-1; len: 15; CDR3aa: ASSPQGGTGDYYGYT
j_gene: TRBJ2-5; v_gene: TRBV15; len: 11; CDR3aa: ATSKGRGETQY
j_gene: TRBJ2-6; v_gene: TRBV29-1; len: 11; CDR3aa: SVGQTGANVLT
j_gene: TRBJ2-5; v_gene: TRBV10-1; len: 13; CDR3aa: ARGSRGPSRETQY
j_gene: TRBJ2-6; v_gene: TRBV7-9; len: 15; CDR3aa: ASSFYRGLSGANVLT
j_gene: TRBJ2-5; v_gene: TRBV9; len: 14; CDR3aa: ASSAGLAGGQETQY
j_gene: TRBJ2-7; v_gene: TRBV10-2; len: 13; CDR3aa: ASSDASGSSYEQY
j_gene: TRBJ2-1; v_gene: TRBV9; len: 11; CDR3aa: ASSVDAYNEQF
j_gene: TRBJ2-1; v_gene: TRBV6-5; len: 14; CDR3aa: ASSYSSGRRINEQF
j_gene: TRBJ1-1; v_gene: TRBV18; len: 15; CDR3aa: ASSPTGTGIGYSEAF
j_gene: TRBJ2-3; v_gene: TRBV15; len: 12; CDR3aa: ATSRDPGTDTQY
j_gene: TRBJ2-1; v_gene: TRBV11-3; len: 11; CDR3aa: ASSRSSYNEQF
j_gene: TRBJ1-1; v_gene: TRBV11-3; len: 16; CDR3aa: ASSFLGVEGAMNTEAF
j_gene: TRBJ2-4; v_gene: TRBV7-3; len: 17; CDR3aa: ASTSRLFRTGEAKNIQY
j_gene: TRBJ2-1; v_gene: TRBV11-1; len: 13; CDR3aa: ASSLGFGGYNEQF
j_gene: TRBJ1-6; v_gene: TRBV7-8; len: 14; CDR3aa: ASSLRGSSYNSPLH
j_gene: TRBJ2-5; v_gene: TRBV6-6; len: 13; CDR3aa: ASRATGDGGETQY
j_gene: TRBJ1-1; v_gene: TRBV7-9; len: 14; CDR3aa: ASSSGTGGLNTEAF
j_gene: TRBJ1-5; v_gene: TRBV19; len: 12; CDR3aa: ASSIVQARQPQH
j_gene: TRBJ2-3; v_gene: TRBV6-2/TRBV6-3; len: 16; CDR3aa: ASSYPLERGGPTDTQY
j_gene: TRBJ2-7; v_gene: TRBV5-1; len: 14; CDR3aa: ASSPEGTGVGGEQY
j_gene: TRBJ1-2; v_gene: TRBV4-1; len: 19; CDR3aa: ASSQDGGEGMLGRNNYGYT
j_gene: TRBJ2-3; v_gene: TRBV5-1; len: 14; CDR3aa: ASSLKRAGNTDTQY
j_gene: TRBJ1-4; v_gene: TRBV9; len: 18; CDR3aa: ASSPRASGTTLATNEKLF
j_gene: TRBJ2-7; v_gene: TRBV15; len: 13; CDR3aa: ATSRTSGGNYEQY